What follows are 18 T cell receptor beta chains derived from one specimen sequenced in a study of T cell changes during pregnancy in multiple sclerosis. Libraries were prepared by immunoSEQ multiplex PCR; TCRdb keeps only in-frame clonotypes and omits some of them. The sample lists under 100,000 clones; about 95% were seen once. The input for sequencing was peripheral blood, taken in the second trimester of pregnancy. Receptors originate from a female donor with multiple sclerosis, enrolled in a pregnancy study.

The rearrangement links TRBV7-9 to TRBJ1-2, with D unresolved. Germline-derived CDR1 and CDR2 are SEHNR and FQNEAQ (reference sequence). CDR3 length: 12 residues. Trimming pared 5 bases from V and 8 bases from J, leaving 12 bases between. The chain's CDR3 is CASSRTKDGYTF. DNA for the CDR3: TGTGCCAGCAGCCGGACTAAGGACGGCTACACCTTC.

The rearrangement joins TRBV10-3 to TRBJ2-7, with 13 bases fitting TRBD2. Germline assignment: CDR1 ENHRY and CDR2 SYGVKD. The CDR3 sequence is 14 residues long. After removal of 2 bases from V and 11 bases from J, the junction contained 6 bases not matched to a gene. This CDR3 is CAISEPRTSGREYF. DNA for the CDR3: TGTGCCATCAGTGAGCCTCGGACTAGCGGGAGAGAGTACTTC.

The J gene is TRBJ2-7, the V gene TRBV10-3; 10 bases are a match to TRBD2. The CDR3 sequence is 15 residues long. J lost 4 bases, V lost 4 bases, and 7 bases had no gene match. Germline CDR1 and CDR2: ENHRY and SYGVKD. CDR3 residues: CAISGGAGGWYEQYF. CDR3 bases: TGTGCCATCAGTGGAGGAGCGGGAGGGTGGTACGAGCAGTACTTC.

The chain uses TRBV28 and TRBJ1-1, with a tentative D call TRBD1 (6 bases). V lost 4 bases, J lost 2 bases, and 17 bases lay in between. The CDR3 spans 16 residues. Germline CDR1 and CDR2: MDHEN and SYDVKM. This CDR3 is CASSSGWGGGNTEAFF. The CDR3 DNA sequence: TGTGCCAGCAGTTCAGGGTGGGGAGGGGGTAACACTGAAGCTTTCTTT. Filled out from reference TRBV28 and TRBJ1-1, the complete variable domain reads DVKVTQSSRYLVKRTGEKVFLECVQDMDHENMFWYRQDPGLGLRLIYFSYDVKMKEKGDIPEGYSVSREKKERFSLILESASTNQTSMYLCASSSGWGGGNTEAFFGQGTRLTVV.

The chain employs TRBV27 and TRBJ2-1, with D perhaps TRBD2 (5 bases). Germline V CDR1 and CDR2: MNHEY, SMNVEV (reference sequence). The CDR3 length is 14 residues. V dropped 2 bases and J dropped 5 bases, with 10 bases sitting between them. The DNA of the CDR3 is TGTGCCAGCAGTTTACGGGGTCCCGACAATGAGCAGTTCTTC. Amino acids: CASSLRGPDNEQFF.

This clone was counted only a few times. The V and J genes are TRBV6-4 and TRBJ2-3, with 7 positions matching TRBD1. This CDR3 has 13 amino acids. CDR1 is MRHNA, CDR2 SNTAGT, per germline. With 8 bases clipped from V and 4 bases from J, the junction kept 6 bases outside the gene matches. For the CDR3, the DNA is TGTGCCAGCGGGGACAGTGGGTCAGATACGCAGTATTTT. It translates to CASGDSGSDTQYF.

The rearrangement uses TRBV7-8 and TRBJ2-7, with TRBD2 matching 9 bases. This CDR3 is built from 14 residues. Germline CDR1 and CDR2: SGHVS and FQNEAQ. V shed 6 bases and J 5 bases; nucleotides not matched to a gene: 8. The CDR3 nucleotides are TGTGCCAGCAGGGGGGCGGGAGGGATCGACGAGCAGTACTTC. It is translated as CASRGAGGIDEQYF.

The chain combines TRBV18 with TRBJ1-1; D is unclear. Germline V gene data show CDR1 as KGHSH and CDR2 as LQKENI. The CDR3 runs to 13 residues. Trimming left V 3 bases short and J 1 base short, with 6 bases between. CDR3 loop: CASSPGSNTEAFF. The CDR3 nucleotides read TGTGCCAGCTCACCCGGGTCGAACACTGAAGCTTTCTTT.

The CDR3: CASRGDRELELFF. In DNA, the CDR3 is TGTGCCAGCAGGGGGGACAGGGAACTGGAGCTGTTTTTT. The chain recombines TRBV7-9 with TRBJ2-2; 9 bases fit TRBD1. Trimming at V came to 6 bases and at J to 10 bases, leaving 6 bases not matched to a gene. Germline V gene sequence: CDR1 SEHNR, CDR2 FQNEAQ (reference sequence). The CDR3 has 13 residues.

The gene calls are TRBV21-1 and TRBJ1-1. TRBV21-1 is deemed a pseudogene. The CDR3 totals 12 residues. The CDR3 is CASSIPLPEAFF. The CDR3 nucleotides read TGTGCCAGCAGCATTCCACTACCTGAAGCTTTCTTT.

This chain links TRBV25-1 with TRBJ1-2; 9 bases align to TRBD1. Per germline, CDR1 MGHDK and CDR2 SYGVNS. The CDR3 is 14 residues long. With V trimmed by 5 bases and J by 8 bases, 9 bases remained unmatched. DNA of the CDR3: TGTGCCAGCAGTCCTATTGGGACAGGGCGGGGCTACACCTTC. This encodes CASSPIGTGRGYTF.

The chain links TRBV15 to TRBJ1-3; D unresolved. The length of the CDR3 is 15 residues. V was trimmed by 5 bases and J by 0 bases, leaving 11 bases between them. Germline assignment: CDR1 LNHNV and CDR2 YYDKDF (reference sequence). CDR3 sequence: CATSRGPGSGNTIYF. The CDR3 DNA reads TGTGCCACCAGCCGCGGCCCGGGCTCTGGAAACACCATATATTTT.

This chain connects TRBV19 to TRBJ1-5; 7 bases align to TRBD1. The CDR3 extends over 14 amino acids. Germline loops: CDR1 LNHDA, CDR2 SQIVND (reference sequence). V lost 7 bases to trimming and J lost 7 bases; unmatched junction nucleotides: 10. The CDR3 sequence is CASTQGNERQPQHF. The CDR3 DNA reads TGTGCCAGTACACAGGGGAACGAGAGACAGCCCCAGCATTTT.

The CDR3 loop reads CASSARQWPYEQYF. CDR3 DNA sequence: TGTGCCAGCAGTGCCCGACAGTGGCCCTACGAGCAGTACTTC. The J gene is TRBJ2-7, the V gene TRBV27; TRBD1 is a possible D gene (5 bases). The CDR3 has 14 amino acids. The V gene lost 5 bases and the J gene lost 2 bases, with 13 bases spanning the gap. Germline V gene data show CDR1 as MNHEY and CDR2 as SMNVEV (reference sequence).

The V and J genes are TRBV27 and TRBJ2-5, with 8 bases identical to TRBD1. This CDR3 spans 17 amino acids. Losses at the gene ends were 1 base for V and 4 bases for J; bases not matched to a gene: 11. Germline CDR1 MNHEY, CDR2 SMNVEV (reference sequence). The CDR3 nucleotides read TGTGCCAGCAGTTTATTTTCGACAGGGGTATGGATAGAGACCCAGTACTTC. Translated: CASSLFSTGVWIETQYF.

V is TRBV5-5 and J is TRBJ2-7; unclear D gene. The germline gives CDR1 SGHKS, CDR2 YYEKEE (reference sequence). Trimming stripped 5 bases from V and 2 bases from J, with 11 bases between. The CDR3 is made up of 13 amino acids. CDR3 nucleotide sequence: TGTGCCAGCAGTCGTACAGCAACCTACGAGCAGTACTTC. Its translation: CASSRTATYEQYF.

The chain combines TRBV11-3 with TRBJ2-1; the match to TRBD1 covers 11 bases. The CDR3 length is 16 residues. J lost 9 bases, V lost 4 bases, and 11 bases had no gene match. Germline assignment: CDR1 SGHNT and CDR2 YENEEA. CDR3 nucleotide sequence: TGTGCCAGCAGCTCCGAAGGGGGACAGGGGGTCCGTGAGCAGTTCTTC. Translated, it gives CASSSEGGQGVREQFF. The full variable domain, its missing parts supplied by reference TRBV11-3 and TRBJ2-1, is EAGVVQSPRYKIIEKKQPVAFWCNPISGHNTLYWYLQNLGQGPELLIRYENEEAVDDSQLPKDRFSAERLKGVDSTLKIQPAELGDSAVYLCASSSEGGQGVREQFFGPGTRLTVL.

For this clone: Other DNA sequences in this sample translate to the same CDR3. The rearrangement links TRBV18 to TRBJ1-2, with 8 bases aligning to TRBD1. Germline loops: CDR1 KGHSH, CDR2 LQKENI. CDR3 length equals 16 residues. V lost 2 bases, J lost 3 bases, and 8 bases stayed unmatched. The CDR3 loop is CASSPSGQGLDYGYTF. For the CDR3, the DNA is TGTGCCAGCTCACCATCCGGACAGGGCCTCGACTATGGCTACACCTTC.